These 5 T cell receptor beta chains came from one sample sequenced in a study of T cell repertoires in cytomegalovirus infection. TCRdb re-derived calls from the reads in MiXCR, one entry per CDR3 protein. The table lists under 250,000 distinct CDR3 sequences, roughly 12% of them singletons. The sequenced sample was PBMCs. The receptors derive from a human donor in good health (CMV status not recorded). Some clones in this sample may be carry-over from other donors' samples.

At least ten counts were recorded for this clonotype. The chain carries TRBV7-2 and TRBJ2-3, with 9 bases lining up with TRBD2. The V gene's germline CDR1 is SGHTA and CDR2 FQGNSA. After removal of 5 bases from V and 1 base from J, the junction contained 7 bases not matched to a gene. The CDR3 is 16 amino acids. The CDR3: CASSPAGGWGTDTQYF. The DNA of the CDR3 is TGTGCCAGCAGCCCAGCGGGGGGTTGGGGCACAGATACGCAGTATTTT.

This clonotype was detected ten times or more. The chain links TRBV7-8 to TRBJ1-3; D call uncertain. The germline V gene encodes CDR1 SGHVS and CDR2 FQNEAQ. The length of the CDR3 is 12 residues. Trimming pared 6 bases from V and 4 bases from J, leaving 7 bases between. In DNA form, the CDR3 reads TGTGCCAGCAGAGGAAGAGGAAACACCATATATTTT. This encodes CASRGRGNTIYF.

This clonotype was seen a few times. The chain carries TRBV6-6 and TRBJ1-5, with 11 bases aligning to TRBD1. CDR3 length: 18 amino acids. Germline V lookup: CDR1 MNHNY, CDR2 SVGAGI (reference sequence). V shed 4 bases, J shed 2 bases, and the junction held 10 bases outside the gene matches. The CDR3 DNA follows: TGTGCCAGCAGTTGGGGGAGTGGGACAGGGGGAGGCAATCAGCCCCAGCATTTT. It encodes CASSWGSGTGGGNQPQHF.

This clonotype was counted a few times. This chain connects TRBV20-1 to TRBJ2-1, with 9 positions matching TRBD1. Per germline, CDR1 DFQATT and CDR2 SNEGSKA (reference sequence). Trimming took 4 bases from V and 4 from J; bases not matched to a gene: 5. This CDR3 region has 14 residues. CDR3 in DNA: TGCAGTGCTATTATGGGACAGGGTTACAATGAGCAGTTCTTC. It is translated as CSAIMGQGYNEQFF.

This clonotype was found many times. The chain is built from TRBV9 and TRBJ2-7; no clear D gene. This CDR3 spans 13 amino acids. V lost 3 bases to trimming and J lost 0 bases, with 7 bases between them. Looked up from germline, CDR1 is SGDLS and CDR2 is YYNGEE. CDR3 nucleotide sequence: TGTGCCAGCAGCGAAGCTAGCTCCTACGAGCAGTACTTC. Translating it yields CASSEASSYEQYF.